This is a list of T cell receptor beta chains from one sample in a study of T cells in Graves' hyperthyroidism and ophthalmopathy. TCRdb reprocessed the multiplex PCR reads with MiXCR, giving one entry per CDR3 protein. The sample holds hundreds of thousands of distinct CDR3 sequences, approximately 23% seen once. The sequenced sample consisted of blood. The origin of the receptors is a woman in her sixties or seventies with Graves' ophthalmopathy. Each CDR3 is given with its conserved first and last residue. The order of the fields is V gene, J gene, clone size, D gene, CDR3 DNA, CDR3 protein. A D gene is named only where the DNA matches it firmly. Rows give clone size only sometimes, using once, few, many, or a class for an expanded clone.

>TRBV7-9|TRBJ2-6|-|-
TGTGCCAGCAGCTTACATGGAGGGACAACTTCTGGGGCCAACGTCCTGACTTTC
CASSLHGGTTSGANVLTF
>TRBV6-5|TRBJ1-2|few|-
TGTGCCAGCAGTTACTCTATCCGGGGTGGCTACACCTTC
CASSYSIRGGYTF
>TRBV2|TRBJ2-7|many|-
TGTGCCAGCAGTATACAGGGCGGGGAGCTCTACGAGCAGTACTTC
CASSIQGGELYEQYF
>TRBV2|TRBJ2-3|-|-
TGTGCCAGCAGTGCGCAAGCAGATACGCAGTATTTT
CASSAQADTQYF
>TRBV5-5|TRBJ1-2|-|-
TGTGCCAGCGAGCCACGGGGGGCCGGTGGCTACACCTTC
CASEPRGAGGYTF
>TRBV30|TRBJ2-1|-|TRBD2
TGTGCCTGGAGACATAGCGGGAGTTCCTACAATGAGCAGTTCTTC
CAWRHSGSSYNEQFF
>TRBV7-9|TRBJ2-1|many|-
TGTGCCAGCAGCTCACAGGGCAATGAGCAGTTCTTC
CASSSQGNEQFF
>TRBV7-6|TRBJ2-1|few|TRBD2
TGTGCCAGCAGCTTAGGGGTAGCGGGAGGTGGAATCAGTGAGCAGTTCTTC
CASSLGVAGGGISEQFF
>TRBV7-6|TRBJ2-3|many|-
TGTGCCAGCAGCTTATGGGCGGCCACAGATACGCAGTATTTT
CASSLWAATDTQYF
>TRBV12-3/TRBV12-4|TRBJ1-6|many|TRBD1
TGTGCCAGCAGTCCGGGACAGGGGGAAGGTTCACCCCTCCACTTT
CASSPGQGEGSPLHF
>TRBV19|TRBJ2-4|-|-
TGTGCCAGTAGTATTCTTGGACAGAGGGCGAACATTCAGTACTTC
CASSILGQRANIQYF
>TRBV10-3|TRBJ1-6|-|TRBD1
TGTGCCATCAGTGAGGCAGGACAGGGGGCTACACCCCTCCACTTT
CAISEAGQGATPLHF
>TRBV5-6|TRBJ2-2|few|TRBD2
TGTGCCAGCAGCTTGGGTGGGAGGGCCCACGGGGAGCTGTTTTTT
CASSLGGRAHGELFF
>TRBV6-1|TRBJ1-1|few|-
TGTGCCAGCAGTCGGGAGGCGGAGATTGAAGCTTTCTTT
CASSREAEIEAFF
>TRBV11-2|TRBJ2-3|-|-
TGTGCCAGCAGCCGGACCGGGACCCCAACGCAGTATTTT
CASSRTGTPTQYF
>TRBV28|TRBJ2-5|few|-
TGTGCCAGCAGTTTTTCCGGAATTCAAGAGACCCAGTACTTC
CASSFSGIQETQYF
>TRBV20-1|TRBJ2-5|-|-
TGCAGTGCTAGAGTGTATTTAGCGACCCATCAAGAGACCCAGTACTTC
CSARVYLATHQETQYF
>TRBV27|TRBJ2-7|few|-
TGTGCCAGCAGTTATAAGGGGGGGGGCGGCTACGAGCAGTACTTC
CASSYKGGGGYEQYF
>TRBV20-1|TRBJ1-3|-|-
TGCAGTGCTAGAGATGAAGGAGGGGTAAACTCTGGAAACACCATATATTTT
CSARDEGGVNSGNTIYF
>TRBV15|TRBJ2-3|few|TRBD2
TGTGCCACCAGCAGAGCGCCTAGCGGGCGGAGCACAGATACGCAGTATTTT
CATSRAPSGRSTDTQYF
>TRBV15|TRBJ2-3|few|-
TGTGCCACCAGCAGAGATCCCAGGGTGACAGATACGCAGTATTTT
CATSRDPRVTDTQYF
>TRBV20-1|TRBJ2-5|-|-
TGCAGTGCTAGAGGCCGGCGTACGTCTCGAGAGACCCAGTACTTC
CSARGRRTSRETQYF
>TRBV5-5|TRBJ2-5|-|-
TGTGCCAGCAGCTTCCGGGCTGGCGGCGGGTGGCAGACCCAGTACTTC
CASSFRAGGGWQTQYF
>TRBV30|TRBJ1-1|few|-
TGTGCCTGGAGTCTGGCCATGAACACTGAAGCTTTCTTT
CAWSLAMNTEAFF
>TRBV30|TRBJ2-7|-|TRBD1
TGTGCCTGGAACTTTAATCCCGGGACAGACTACGAGCAGTACTTC
CAWNFNPGTDYEQYF
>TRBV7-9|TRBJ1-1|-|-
TGTGCCAGTCACGGGGGGCTAGGGAACACTGAAGCTTTCTTT
CASHGGLGNTEAFF
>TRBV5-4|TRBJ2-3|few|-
TGTGCCAGCAGCGTGGACCCGGGTTCCCACCTTGCATCCACAGATACGCAGTATTTT
CASSVDPGSHLASTDTQYF
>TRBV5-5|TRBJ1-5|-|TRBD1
TGTGCCAGCAGCTTGACAGGGGGCGCGGGCAATCAGCCCCAGCATTTT
CASSLTGGAGNQPQHF
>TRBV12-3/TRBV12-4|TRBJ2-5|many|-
TGTGCCAGCAGTTTGATAGGGATAGAGACCCAGTACTTC
CASSLIGIETQYF
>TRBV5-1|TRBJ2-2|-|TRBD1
TGCGCCAGCAAAGGACAGGGGATTTACACCGGGGAGCTGTTTTTT
CASKGQGIYTGELFF
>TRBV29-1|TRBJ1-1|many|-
TGCAGCGTTGAAGGGGCAGGAATGAACACTGAAGCTTTCTTT
CSVEGAGMNTEAFF
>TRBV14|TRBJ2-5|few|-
TGTGCCAGCAGCCGGGACTTCGTTGGGACCCAGTACTTC
CASSRDFVGTQYF
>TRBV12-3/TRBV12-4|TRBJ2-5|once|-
TGTGCCAGCAGCCCCGCGTCCTACCAAGAGACCCAGTACTTC
CASSPASYQETQYF
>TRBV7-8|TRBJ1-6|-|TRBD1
TGTGCCAGCAGCCCAGGGACAGTTATCTATAATTCACCCCTCCACTTT
CASSPGTVIYNSPLHF
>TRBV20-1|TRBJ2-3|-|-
TGCAGTGCAACGGTGGGTACGCAGTATTTT
CSATVGTQYF
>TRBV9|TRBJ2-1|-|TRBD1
TGTGCCAGCAGCGTAGAGCCGGGACAGGCCTACCGTGAGCAGTTCTTC
CASSVEPGQAYREQFF
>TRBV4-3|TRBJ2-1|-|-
TGCGCCAGCAGCCAAGATTACGGGGGAGACAATGAGCAGTTCTTC
CASSQDYGGDNEQFF
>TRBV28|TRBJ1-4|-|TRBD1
TGTGCCAGCAGTTTATCGGGACAGAGTAATGAAAAACTGTTTTTT
CASSLSGQSNEKLFF
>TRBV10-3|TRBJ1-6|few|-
TGTGCCATCAGTGAGTCGGCGGGGGATTCACCCCTCCACTTT
CAISESAGDSPLHF
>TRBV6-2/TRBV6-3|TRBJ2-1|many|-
TGTGCCAGCAACCAAGGAGCGGGCCTCTCCTACAATGAGCAGTTCTTC
CASNQGAGLSYNEQFF
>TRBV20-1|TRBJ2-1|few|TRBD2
TGCAGTGCTATAAAACGACTAGCGGGAGGGAATGAGCAGTTCTTC
CSAIKRLAGGNEQFF
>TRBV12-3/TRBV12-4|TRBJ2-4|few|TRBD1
TGTGCCAGCAGTTTCGGACAGGTCATCAAAAACATTCAGTACTTC
CASSFGQVIKNIQYF
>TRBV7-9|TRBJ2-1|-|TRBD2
TGTGCCAGCAGGCCACTAGCGTTAAGCTCCTACAATGAGCAGTTCTTC
CASRPLALSSYNEQFF
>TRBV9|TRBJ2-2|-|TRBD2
TGTGCCAGCAGCGTAAGAGCGGGAGGGCCCAGGGGGGAGCTGTTTTTT
CASSVRAGGPRGELFF
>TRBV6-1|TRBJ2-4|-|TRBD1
TGTGCCAGCAGTCTACGGGACAGGGGGCAGACTAACATTCAGTACTTC
CASSLRDRGQTNIQYF
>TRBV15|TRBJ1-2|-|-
TGTGCCACCAGCAGAGTAGAGGTCCTTGGAATCGGGGGCTACACCTTC
CATSRVEVLGIGGYTF
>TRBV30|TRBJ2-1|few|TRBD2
TGTGCCTGTTCGCGGGGGGCCTCCTACAATGAGCAGTTCTTC
CACSRGASYNEQFF
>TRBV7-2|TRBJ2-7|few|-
TGTGCCAGCAGCCTACAAGGGGTGAGCTACGAGCAGTACTTC
CASSLQGVSYEQYF
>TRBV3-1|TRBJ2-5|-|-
TGTGCCAGCAGCCACCCCCGGTCCGATCCTCGTCAAGAGACCCAGTACTTC
CASSHPRSDPRQETQYF
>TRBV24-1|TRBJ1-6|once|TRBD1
TGTGCCACCAGTCAACAGGGGGCAAGGAATTCACCCCTCCACTTT
CATSQQGARNSPLHF
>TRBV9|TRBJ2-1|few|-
TGTGCCAGCAGCGTAGCTTCTAGCTTCAATGAGCAGTTCTTC
CASSVASSFNEQFF
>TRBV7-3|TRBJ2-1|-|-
TGTGCCAGCAGCCTTATCCGGGGTGAGAATGAGCAGTTCTTC
CASSLIRGENEQFF
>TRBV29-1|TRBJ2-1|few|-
TGCAGCGTTGAACTTGGCAGACTGAATGAGCAGTTCTTC
CSVELGRLNEQFF
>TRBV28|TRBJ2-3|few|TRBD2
TGTGCCAGCAACGGGGGGGGCACAGATACGCAGTATTTT
CASNGGGTDTQYF
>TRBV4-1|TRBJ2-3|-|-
TGCGCCAGCAGCCAAGATCAAGGGGGGCACACAGATACGCAGTATTTT
CASSQDQGGHTDTQYF
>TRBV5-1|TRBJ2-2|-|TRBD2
TGCGCCAGCAGCTTGGTACGGGAGGGCCTCGGCGGGGAGCTGTTTTTT
CASSLVREGLGGELFF
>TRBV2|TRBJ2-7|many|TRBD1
TGTGCCAGCCGGGACAGCCACGAGCAGTACTTC
CASRDSHEQYF